This TCR beta chain was profiled in a study of shared clonotypes between healthy human individuals (TCRdb year 2020). With respect to the entire study: The cohort comprised a couple of women and a few men aged 18 to 49 years. For each donor, CD4 naive and CD4 memory were each run on three plates, CD8 naive on two plates, and CD8 memory on one plate. To estimate repertoire size and how much clonotype sharing occurs between individuals, the study deeply sequenced the blood TCR repertoires of 5 or 6 healthy adults. Different laboratories and diverse techniques were used to prepare libraries and sequence TCR repertoires, to increase sequencing depth and limit assay-specific biases. Per donor, leukapheresis produced somewhere between about 0.94 and 8.9 billion PBMCs. Summary of the overall study and its limitations: Clonotypes shared by all four sorted-subset donors showed higher generation probabilities than non-shared clonotypes. Even with the large sequencing depth, rarefaction of the sorted-subset datasets indicated that sequencing was incomplete. The small number of donors limited the genetic and exposure-history diversity represented. Across a handful of donors, approximately 5% of naive CD4, roughly 3.3% of naive CD8, roughly 2.3% of memory CD4, and 0.4% to 0.45% of memory CD8 clonotypes were shared. Only blood was sampled, and tissue TCR repertoires likely differ from those in blood. Based on pairwise subsampling, the degree of clonotype sharing among donors was expected to be affected by sequencing depth. Naive subsets generally had larger estimated clonotype richness than memory subsets.

CD8 naive samples were obtained by positive selection for CCR7 among CD45RO-negative cells, yielding a CD45RA+CCR7+ population from which TemRA cells were excluded. The donors were healthy, HIV-negative adults who had no recently reported acute infections or vaccinations. Every donor was a Caucasian adult living in Nashville, Tennessee, USA. After blood collection by leukapheresis, PBMCs were isolated using Ficoll-Histopaque density gradient centrifugation and then cryopreserved in the vapor phase of liquid nitrogen. Analytical flow cytometry was used to check the purity and quantity of each magnetically sorted T cell population. Genomic DNA was isolated from every sorted fraction and measured by UV absorbance on a Nanodrop 2000c. Unmatched junction bases come to 13, with V trimmed by 7 bases and J by 4 bases. The germline V gene encodes CDR1 SNHLY and CDR2 FYNNEI. Including cysteine and phenylalanine, the CDR3 has 16 amino acids. Only the CDR3 portion is preserved as DNA: 48 bases, with reading frame beginning at the first base.

Using the deep immunoSEQ assay, TCR CDR3 regions were amplified from genomic DNA by multiplex PCR. For each cell subset, the extracted genomic DNA was distributed evenly across all wells of several immunoSEQ 96-well plates, and each plate served as one replicate. Each replicate PCR for sorted subsets received around 200 ng genomic DNA, equal to about 30,000 T cell genomes. Purified libraries were quantified with a Qubit 3.0 fluorometer, sized on a Bioanalyzer 2100, and re-quantified with the KAPA Library Quantification kit. Every immunoSEQ 96-well plate was sequenced on a dedicated single-read 150-cycle Illumina NextSeq 550 flow cell. The source study handled its data this way. Because the immunoSEQ output held only junctional sequences and lacked quality scores, the filtering could not match the filtering applied to full-length reads. Sequences were annotated with PyIR, a Python wrapper for IgBLAST v1.9, using IMGT germline references to assign V/J genes and CDR3. Any read was removed if the V/J assignment was weak (E-value above 1e-6), the CDR3 was missing, or the read contained stop codons, out-of-frame junctions, or ambiguous translated residues. A V3J clonotype was defined by an identical inferred V gene, J gene, and CDR3 amino acid sequence. The percentage overlap between two repertoires was calculated by dividing the number of shared unique clonotypes by the size of the smaller repertoire. Three approaches were used to assess repertoire richness: RTK rarefaction, the Chao1 estimator, and Recon v2.1 estimates of unobserved clonotypes. OLGA was used to compute generation probabilities for all TCRbeta clonotypes that the gDNA method yielded from a handful of donors. TCRdb provides this immuneACCESS table in a form limited to in-frame rearrangements. Some clones are lacking; in checked studies, under half of them reflect an unresolved V gene, and why the rest are absent is not known. For V, J and clone size, that table is used; D and trimming come from the DNA. Counted in this sample were 500,000 to 700,000 clones; roughly 95% of them appeared once. Approximately 0.12% of the sample lies in the top ten.

About this clone itself: This receptor's antigen is unknown. Base qualities are not provided; no much larger clone lies one nucleotide away.

Recombination linked TRBV2 to TRBJ2-1; 7 bases in between match TRBD2. The TCR comes from a woman in her 30s in good health. The sample consisted of naive CD8+ T cells sorted from blood. The meaning of the sample's cell subset or site label: CD45RA+CCR7+. CDR3 reads: CASTDTSVRGYNEQFF. The DNA sequence reads TGTGCCAGCACAGATACTAGCGTGAGGGGTTACAATGAGCAGTTCTTC.